The clone carrying this TCR beta chain was observed at least ten times. Antigen specificity is unknown. This specimen comes from a study of molecular identifiers for immune sequencing clone quantification. With listed TCR primers and previously described methods, bulk TCR libraries were prepared. A single record per CDR3 protein comes from TCRdb applying MiXCR to the PCR reads. The data show 65,000 or so distinct CDR3 sequences, about 18% seen once. The germline V and J ends were trimmed by 5 bases and 7 bases, with 12 bases remaining between them. CDR1 is SEHNR and CDR2 is FQNEAQ in the germline V gene (reference sequence). The CDR3 is 12 amino acids. Whole-study findings and limits: Investigators reportedly could detect spiked Jurkat TCR RNA from one cell among 1.1 million or so naive cells. Among effectors, clones above 20 RNA copies held over 98% of molecules; among naive cells, under 1%.

Sorted inputs of roughly 20,000 to 1,000,000 cells, with 10%, 30% or 50% RNA, yielded naive CD8 libraries. The clonotype was recovered from a human donor in good health. Some libraries in this study had Jurkat cell RNA spiked in. The source material was naive CD8+ T cells from blood, with Jurkat cell RNA spiked in. As to subset: FACS-sorted CD8+CD4-CCR7+CD45RA+ naive T cells. The rearrangement joins TRBV7-9 to TRBJ2-7, with D unresolved. In DNA, the CDR3 is TGTGCCAGCAGCCCCGATATTAGGGAGCAGTACTTC. Translating it yields CASSPDIREQYF.